Reported below is one TCR beta chain. Its target is not known. The sample comes from a study of T cell responses to AZD1222 COVID-19 vaccine. General study findings and limits: Increased Spike-specific TCR breadth and depth were observed after two AZD1222 doses. Nearly half of the spike-specific TCRs reportedly recognize variant regions that carry no mutations. Scientists sampled the repertoires only once the peak T cell response had passed. The donor group comprised mostly white British people and more females; the analysis possibly underestimated clonal diversity.

Produced via immunoSEQ multiplex PCR; TCRdb's table is partial and in-frame only. The table includes 150,000 or so clones, about nine tenths detected once. The CDR3 covers 16 residues. CDR1 is LNHNV and CDR2 is YYDKDF in the germline V gene (reference sequence). Trimming pared 1 base from V and 1 base from J, leaving 13 bases between. The receptor was isolated from an adult in good health. Sequenced here: peripheral blood, sampled on day 0 of MenACWY control vaccination. The chain joins TRBV15 to TRBJ1-1; D is unresolved. The CDR3 DNA reads TGTGCCACCAGCAGAGGGGTGCATCGCCAGAACACTGAAGCTTTCTTT. Protein: CATSRGVHRQNTEAFF.